The rows below give T cell receptor beta chains drawn from one sample of a study of spatial heterogeneity in lung cancer. TCRdb passed the 5' RACE reads through MiXCR, listing each CDR3 protein once. Of about 92,000 distinct CDR3 sequences in the sample, about 12% were seen once. The sequences come from PBMCs, collected at surgery. The receptors stem from a male donor with early-stage non-small cell lung cancer. The CDR3 runs from the conserved cysteine through the conserved F or W. Each record gives: V gene, J gene, clone size, D gene, CDR3 protein, CDR3 DNA. D genes are given only for firm matches. Size tells how often a clone was seen (once, few, many) or the class of an expanded clone, and some rows leave it out.

TRBV28,TRBJ1-5,once,NA,CASSAGGRSNQPQHF,TGTGCCAGCTCCGCTGGGGGGAGAAGCAATCAGCCCCAGCATTTT
TRBV20-1,TRBJ2-1,NA,NA,CSARGASSSYNEQFF,TGCAGTGCTAGAGGAGCGTCGAGCTCCTACAATGAGCAGTTCTTC
TRBV14,TRBJ2-7,NA,NA,CASSPDLMMYEQYF,TGTGCCAGCAGCCCCGACTTAATGATGTACGAGCAGTACTTC
TRBV12-3/TRBV12-4,TRBJ1-2,many,NA,CASSLRSFVIADGYTF,TGTGCCAGCAGTTTACGCTCGTTCGTTATTGCGGATGGCTACACCTTC
TRBV20-1,TRBJ2-7,few,TRBD1,CSATSGTGGTSSYEQYF,TGCAGTGCTACATCCGGGACAGGGGGCACGAGCTCCTACGAGCAGTACTTC
TRBV5-1,TRBJ2-7,few,NA,CASSSQTGPYEQYF,TGCGCCAGCAGCTCCCAGACAGGACCCTACGAGCAGTACTTC
TRBV4-3,TRBJ2-1,few,NA,CASSLLRFRDEQFF,TGCGCCAGCAGCCTCCTGAGGTTCCGGGATGAGCAGTTCTTC
TRBV5-4,TRBJ1-5,NA,NA,CASSWIGIIYSNQPQHF,TGTGCCAGCAGCTGGATCGGGATAATTTATAGCAATCAGCCCCAGCATTTT
TRBV6-5,TRBJ2-2,NA,TRBD1,CASRTGGNTGELFF,TGTGCCAGTAGGACAGGCGGGAACACCGGGGAGCTGTTTTTT
TRBV6-2/TRBV6-3,TRBJ2-2,NA,TRBD2,CASRGLAGITNTGELFF,TGTGCCAGCAGGGGACTAGCGGGGATAACGAACACCGGGGAGCTGTTTTTT
TRBV28,TRBJ2-7,many,TRBD2,CASDFTSGRSSYEQYF,TGTGCCAGCGACTTTACTTCCGGGAGGAGTTCCTACGAGCAGTACTTC
TRBV30,TRBJ1-4,NA,NA,CAVMIGASGEKLFF,TGTGCCGTGATGATCGGGGCCAGCGGTGAAAAACTGTTTTTT
TRBV5-1,TRBJ2-3,NA,NA,CASSLEDSSTDTQYF,TGCGCCAGCAGCTTGGAGGACAGTAGCACAGATACGCAGTATTTT
TRBV12-3/TRBV12-4,TRBJ2-4,few,NA,CASSLVNIQYF,TGTGCCAGCAGTTTAGTAAACATTCAGTACTTC
TRBV21-1,TRBJ1-5,few,NA,CASSKLSDSLWLYQPQHF,TGTGCCAGCAGCAAACTCTCGGACAGCCTTTGGTTGTATCAGCCCCAGCATTTT
TRBV28,TRBJ2-1,many,NA,CASSLPFFPNEVGSYNEQFF,TGTGCCAGCAGTCTCCCGTTCTTTCCCAATGAAGTGGGGTCCTACAATGAGCAGTTCTTC
TRBV5-5,TRBJ2-1,NA,NA,CASSLVRPTSYNEQFF,TGTGCCAGCAGCTTGGTAAGGCCTACCTCCTACAATGAGCAGTTCTTC
TRBV29-1,TRBJ2-7,many,NA,CSVEADRAYEQYF,TGCAGCGTTGAAGCGGACAGAGCCTACGAGCAGTACTTC
TRBV19,TRBJ1-5,NA,NA,CASSFRGPNQPQHF,TGTGCCAGTAGCTTTCGGGGGCCCAATCAGCCCCAGCATTTT
TRBV5-1,TRBJ1-1,NA,TRBD1,CASSAVTGTEAFF,TGCGCCAGCAGCGCCGTGACAGGGACTGAAGCTTTCTTT
TRBV7-9,TRBJ2-3,NA,NA,CASSLAAGQGGTDTQYF,TGTGCCAGCAGCTTAGCCGCGGGGCAAGGAGGCACAGATACGCAGTATTTT
TRBV20-1,TRBJ2-7,many,NA,CSARDLGGNGGEQYF,TGCAGTGCTAGAGATTTGGGCGGCAACGGAGGGGAGCAGTACTTC
TRBV20-1,TRBJ1-5,few,TRBD1,CSARTGDQPQHF,TGCAGTGCTAGGACAGGGGATCAGCCCCAGCATTTT
TRBV28,TRBJ2-3,NA,TRBD1,CASRTTGGTDTQYF,TGTGCCAGCAGGACGACAGGGGGCACAGATACGCAGTATTTT
TRBV15,TRBJ2-2,many,NA,CATQSSNTGELFF,TGTGCCACGCAGAGCTCGAACACCGGGGAGCTGTTTTTT
TRBV6-5,TRBJ1-1,NA,TRBD1,CASSNTGQLMNTEAFF,TGTGCCAGCAGCAATACGGGACAGCTTATGAACACTGAAGCTTTCTTT
TRBV9,TRBJ2-1,few,TRBD2,CASSGRGNGPTNELFF,TGTGCCAGCAGCGGGCGGGGGAATGGACCAACGAATGAGCTGTTCTTC
TRBV7-2,TRBJ1-6,many,NA,CASSLASSYNSPLHF,TGTGCCAGCAGCTTAGCCAGCTCCTATAATTCACCCCTCCACTTT
TRBV11-2,TRBJ1-1,few,NA,CASSSNRGNTEAFF,TGTGCCAGCAGCTCCAACCGGGGGAACACTGAAGCTTTCTTT
TRBV11-2,TRBJ2-3,large,NA,CASSSPLGGRDTQYF,TGTGCCAGCAGCTCACCGCTTGGGGGCAGAGATACGCAGTATTTT
TRBV3-1,TRBJ1-4,NA,NA,CASSTRTNEKLFF,TGTGCCAGCAGTACCAGAACTAATGAAAAACTGTTTTTT
TRBV3-1,TRBJ2-7,many,NA,CASSQFPTGYEQYF,TGTGCCAGCAGCCAATTCCCGACAGGCTACGAGCAGTACTTC
TRBV4-3,TRBJ2-1,NA,NA,CASSRMPSAAYNEQFF,TGCGCCAGCAGCCGAATGCCCAGCGCCGCCTACAATGAGCAGTTCTTC
TRBV12-3/TRBV12-4,TRBJ2-7,NA,TRBD2,CASSPDMAGGYEQYF,TGTGCCAGCAGCCCCGACATGGCGGGGGGCTACGAGCAGTACTTC
TRBV25-1,TRBJ1-3,few,TRBD1,CASSAHRGTTSGNTIYF,TGTGCCAGCAGTGCCCACAGGGGGACTACTTCTGGAAACACCATATATTTT
TRBV7-2,TRBJ1-4,few,TRBD1,CASSLGDRAVEKLFF,TGTGCCAGCAGCCTGGGAGACAGGGCTGTTGAAAAACTGTTTTTT
TRBV12-3/TRBV12-4,TRBJ1-5,NA,NA,CASSPIRGISNQPQHF,TGTGCCAGCAGCCCCATACGAGGGATTAGCAATCAGCCCCAGCATTTT
TRBV10-2,TRBJ1-2,few,NA,CASSGSGNYGHTF,TGCGCCAGCAGTGGGTCTGGGAACTATGGCCACACCTTC
TRBV7-9,TRBJ1-2,NA,NA,CASSPAGAGPNYGYTF,TGTGCCAGCAGCCCCGCCGGGGCGGGTCCTAACTATGGCTACACCTTC
TRBV9,TRBJ2-3,few,NA,CASSRRPSTDTQYF,TGTGCCAGCAGCCGTAGACCTAGCACAGATACGCAGTATTTT
TRBV4-3,TRBJ2-5,NA,NA,CASSQMRGGETQYF,TGCGCCAGCAGCCAAATGAGGGGCGGGGAGACCCAGTACTTC